This record concerns one T cell receptor beta chain sequence. Its antigen remains unidentified. No much larger clone exists at a distance of one base, and base qualities are not known. This entry is derived from a study of cytomegalovirus exposure and HLA in healthy donors (TCRdb year 2017). General notes on the study: An earlier analysis of approximately 640 of the donors reported about 250 Gb of sequence data and 100 million to 140 million unique TCR beta sequences from 190 million or so T cells. Both class I and class II loci were covered by HLA typing, at four-digit resolution. Rather than drawing on any new phenotypic data, the later analysis identified candidate immune exposures from TCR beta sequences and the way those sequences occurred across donors. To predict cytomegalovirus infection status, the study combined high-throughput TCR immunosequencing, statistical association of individual TCRs with disease status, and machine learning. Donor age, sex, ethnicity and CMV serostatus were collected together with the repertoire data. The aim of the study was to test whether cataloging public T cell receptors could identify signatures of past pathogen exposure. Besides the first cohort of 666 subjects, a separate validation cohort made up of 120 different subjects was used. Among the roughly 390 genotyped donors, approximately 81% belonged to the genetic ancestry cluster associated with self-reported Caucasian donors. Typing coverage varied by locus: about 620-630 donors for A, B, C, DRB1 and DQB1; roughly 500 for DQA1; over 600 for DPA1; 450 to 480 for DPB1. Across under 500 genotyped donors of the cohort, an average of roughly 250,000 unique TCR beta nucleotide sequences per donor were sequenced, and around 20% of those sequences were non-productive. In a later genetic analysis, genome-wide SNP genotypes for about 55% of the roughly 670 donors were used, and that subset was treated as a discovery cohort. To decide whether each TCR beta V gene segment behaved as functional or pseudogenic, an earlier analysis of 587 of the donors relied on high-throughput TCR beta sequencing. Five DR-DQ haplotypes were treated as single units for association and clustering because of strong linkage in the cohort. In a later analysis, previously published TCR beta repertoires from 550 to 750 donors were re-analyzed and high-resolution HLA genotyping was added so that TCR occurrence patterns could be studied. The T cell repertoires of under 750 subjects were profiled by immunosequencing and related to cytomegalovirus serostatus. Every discovery cohort repertoire had been produced on one sequencing platform. An early release that covered about 600 HLA-typed donors contained around 330 gigabases of sequencing data and 65 million to 100 million unique TCR sequences. Overall results and qualifications from the work: The authors suggested that the approach could potentially be generalized to other disease states and immunological phenotypes. An association between a missense DCLRE1C variant and V-gene and J-gene trimming of TCR beta chains was found in a later genetic analysis and replicated in an independent cohort. Correlated functional status among segregating V segments might be attributable to linkage disequilibrium, but an unknown experimental factor could not be ruled out. A further reported finding was that TCR beta sequences accurately predicted the HLA-A and HLA-B alleles for most subjects in the first cohort. Compared with the 666-donor mean, donors in an Asian-associated ancestry cluster had fewer N-insertions in productive TCRs, according to a later genetic analysis. In a later analysis, several top co-occurrence clusters were reported to appear linked to parvovirus B19, influenza, CMV and Epstein-Barr virus. In a later analysis, TCR association rates were found to vary across HLA loci, with the most associated TCRs seen for DRB1 alleles and the fewest for HLA-C alleles. A group of highly shared sequence variants was considered likely to be a technical artifact of the sequencing pipeline. According to a later analysis, most CMV-associated TCR beta chains appeared to be HLA-restricted, and the HLA associations seemed to be driven largely by CMV exposure. A total of 164 TCR beta chains were listed by the study as associated with cytomegalovirus. Immune exposure information for the cohort was limited to CMV serostatus. Cytomegalovirus status was reported to be diagnosed by the classifier with high specificity and sensitivity in both the original and validation cohorts. In this cohort, only TCR beta chains were sequenced, and detectable features were limited by the absence of alpha or paired-chain data. A few of the identified cytomegalovirus-associated TCR beta chains were confirmed in vitro to be specific for cytomegalovirus antigens. In a later analysis, 16,951 TCR beta sequences were associated with specific HLA alleles at a false discovery rate of 0.05. In a later analysis, HLA-associated TCR beta chains were found to be more clonally expanded and to have lower generation probabilities than equally common non-associated chains. Because the 87-base-pair reads could not distinguish some IMGT-functional V segments, including TRBV6-2 and TRBV6-3, those segments were excluded. Most TCR sequences were seen in very few donors, while some public TCRs were found in many individuals. HLA typing was unavailable for some donors at each locus, so association tests used only the typed subset. Because counts were too low, about 18 rarely observed V segments, including chromosome 9 orphons, were excluded from the earlier analysis of roughly 580 of the donors. Strong co-occurrence of HLA alleles, especially DR and DQ, made assigning TCR associations to individual alleles difficult. An earlier analysis of roughly 570 of the donors showed that most TCR beta V segments appeared in productive rearrangements either about 87% or about 30% of the time, which broadly matched IMGT annotations. Roughly uniform sequencing depth across donors was assumed in presence/absence analyses, although this assumption may not hold.

The cohort was made up of several hundred healthy bone marrow donors. Cohort members were all nominally healthy when sampled, although unrecorded immune exposures were likely present. The donor tested CMV seropositive, placing the donor among the 250 to 350 seropositive members of the cohort. Each donor provided a peripheral blood sample, and peripheral blood mononuclear cells were used for TCR beta sequencing. Genomic DNA was extracted from the blood cell samples with the Qiagen DNeasy Blood Extraction Kit. The library relied on the immunoSEQ multiplex PCR assay. For the multiplex PCR, a mixture combining 60 forward primers for TCR Vbeta segments and 13 reverse primers for TCR Jbeta segments was used. A multiplex PCR assay on genomic DNA amplified the CDR3 region of rearranged TCR beta genes. The Illumina HiSeq System was used to sequence the amplified TCR beta libraries as 87-base-pair reads. As for the authors' bioinformatics: A later analysis counted some 80 million unique TCR beta chains across the 670 or so repertoires, and 10 million to 12 million of these chains were shared by at least two donors. A nearest-neighbor algorithm error-corrected the raw reads and collapsed the reads into unique sequences, merging closely related sequences to remove PCR and sequencing errors. To assign V, D and J gene segments, CDR3 sequences were aligned to IMGT reference sequences. Each retained sequence needed at least a six-nucleotide match to both a V gene segment and a J gene segment. A rearrangement was called productive if the CDR3 had no stop codons and remained in frame with V and J, and every other rearrangement was called non-productive. Following IMGT convention, CDR3 was defined as the stretch from the second conserved V-encoded cysteine up to the conserved J-encoded phenylalanine. Sequences without an unambiguous match to a single V gene segment were excluded from the earlier analysis of about 640 of the donors. In an earlier analysis of 450 to 750 of the donors, a V segment was called functional when productive rearrangements were above 56.7%, and segregating when the standard deviation between donors exceeded 5%. A statistical classification framework was built for diagnosing cytomegalovirus status from the catalog of TCR beta chain sequences. In a later analysis, TCR nucleotide sequences were compared against IMGT/GENE-DB human TR gene sequences so that V and J genes could be assigned. Using the TCRdist pipeline, a later analysis assigned CDR3 sequences along with most-parsimonious VDJ recombination scenarios. In a later analysis, each TCR beta chain was defined by its CDR3 amino acid sequence together with its V-gene family, and reads lacking a unique V-gene family were excluded. To address suspected cross-contamination and a sequencing artifact, a later analysis removed approximately 590 highly shared, low-generation-probability nucleotide sequences. For each public chain, a later analysis derived a clonal expansion index from normalized ranks of inferred template counts within each repertoire. Generation probabilities in a later analysis came from a VDJ recombination model fitted to out-of-frame rearrangements, and those results were checked against IGoR. In a later analysis, hypergeometric tests were used to score TCR-TCR, TCR-HLA and TCR-CMV co-occurrence, with a repertoire-size bias correction applied to TCR pairs. To estimate false discovery rates, a later analysis permuted the HLA or CMV assignments 20 times. In a later analysis, co-occurring TCRs were grouped using DBSCAN, with TCRdist sequence similarity added in when clustering inside HLA-allele-positive subsets. Repertoires with fewer than 30,000 or more than 120,000 public chains were left out of co-occurrence clustering, as were five repertoires with anomalous nucleotide sharing. Not all clones reach the TCRdb copy of this immuneACCESS table, which keeps in-frame sequences only. Checked studies attribute under half of the gap to unresolved V genes and leave the rest unexplained. V, J and clone size were drawn from that table, and D and trimming were deduced from the DNA. The sample table shows about 170,000 clones, and 70% to 90% are seen once. Of the sample, approximately 2.5% is held by the ten largest clones.

Unmatched junction bases come to 4, with V trimmed by 0 bases and J by 6 bases. The germline V gene (reference sequence) supplies CDR1 LNHNV and CDR2 YYDKDF. The CDR3 covers 14 residues, taking in both the cysteine and the phenylalanine. Only CDR3 DNA is held: 42 bases, read in frame from base 1. Sequenced: PBMCs. This chain is built from TRBV15 and TRBJ1-2; 7 central nucleotides agree with TRBD1. The sequence derives from a man aged 30 to 45 in good health and CMV-seropositive. The CDR3 region reads CATSRDRQGDGYTF. In nucleotides, the sequence is TGTGCCACCAGCAGAGATCGACAGGGAGATGGCTACACCTTC.